The 32 T cell receptor beta chains presented below share a single source sample, sequenced in a study of blood T cell repertoires in COVID-19. Clones were read by immunoSEQ multiplex PCR, and TCRdb kept only the in-frame ones, dropping some. The sample lists tens of thousands of clones; approximately 88% were seen once. What was sequenced was peripheral blood. The receptors here all came from a man between 60 and 75 years old with active COVID-19.

The table lists this clone with a few counts. The gene calls are TRBV4-2 and TRBJ1-5; a weak D match, TRBD1 (5 bases). This CDR3 has 15 residues. Germline-derived CDR1 and CDR2 are LGHNA and YNFKEQ. Trimming took 4 bases from V and 7 from J, leaving 17 bases between them. CDR3 sequence reads: CASSPGKGMGQPQHF. CDR3 DNA: TGTGCCAGCAGCCCTGGGAAGGGGATGGGGCAGCCCCAGCATTTT.

This clone was seen only once. J is TRBJ1-2 and V is TRBV9; 9 bases fit TRBD1. The CDR3 contains 15 residues. The germline CDR1 and CDR2 sequences are SGDLS and YYNGEE. Trimming removed 0 bases from V and 8 bases from J; junction bases left unmatched: 8. CDR3 bases: TGTGCCAGCAGCGTAGCCCTGGACAGGGGTAAAGGCTACACCTTC. Its translation is CASSVALDRGKGYTF.

The rearrangement uses TRBV3-1 (or the pseudogene TRBV3-2) and TRBJ2-3, with TRBD2 identical over 11 bases. CDR1 is LGHDT, CDR2 YNNKEL, per germline (reference sequence). The CDR3 is made up of 16 amino acids. V trimming: 4 bases; J trimming: 1 base; junction bases outside the gene matches: 4. This CDR3 is CASSPLLAGGTDTQYF. CDR3 bases: TGTGCCAGCAGCCCCTTACTAGCGGGGGGCACAGATACGCAGTATTTT.

The table lists this clone with a count of one. The chain links TRBV19 to TRBJ1-1; 7 bases are a match to TRBD1. The length of the CDR3 is 13 residues. The germline gives CDR1 LNHDA, CDR2 SQIVND (reference sequence). Trimming took 10 bases from V and 1 from J; bases not matched to a gene: 6. CDR3 in amino acids: CATGDRPNTEAFF. CDR3 DNA: TGTGCCACTGGGGACAGACCGAACACTGAAGCTTTCTTT.

The gene calls are TRBV4-1 and TRBJ2-7; TRBD2 matches 13 bases. This CDR3 has 15 residues. With 4 bases clipped from V and 3 bases from J, the junction kept 3 bases outside the gene matches. The germline V gene has CDR1 MGHRA and CDR2 YSYEKL. The CDR3 DNA reads TGCGCCAGCAGCCCCGGACTAGCGGGAGTCTACGAGCAGTACTTC. It yields the protein CASSPGLAGVYEQYF.

This clone has a handful of counts. The chain has TRBV2 and TRBJ1-1, with 8 bases aligning to TRBD1. This CDR3 has 14 amino acids. Per germline, CDR1 SNHLY and CDR2 FYNNEI. Trimming took 11 bases from V and 7 from J; bases not matched to a gene: 15. The CDR3 loop reads CAAQPDAGGFEAFF. In DNA, the CDR3 is TGTGCCGCTCAGCCCGATGCAGGGGGCTTTGAAGCTTTCTTT.

The chain combines TRBV20-1 with TRBJ2-3; 7 bases agree with TRBD2. There are 14 residues in the CDR3. The germline V gene encodes CDR1 DFQATT and CDR2 SNEGSKA (reference sequence). The V segment lost 3 bases and the J segment 0 bases; nucleotides outside the gene matches: 3. Written as DNA, the CDR3 is TGCAGTGCTAGTTGGGAGGGGAGCACAGATACGCAGTATTTT. Translation gives CSASWEGSTDTQYF.

This clone was observed once. This chain uses TRBV11-2 with TRBJ2-2; maybe TRBD1 (5 bases). This CDR3 region has 15 residues. Germline loops: CDR1 SGHAT, CDR2 FQNNGV. V was shortened by 0 bases and J by 7 bases, with 12 bases between the two germline ends. In DNA, the CDR3 is TGTGCCAGCAGCTTAGAGGCCTGGGGCGGCGGGGAGCTGTTTTTT. It specifies CASSLEAWGGGELFF.

This clone occurred a few times. The chain combines TRBV3-1 (or the pseudogene TRBV3-2) with TRBJ1-3, with D uncertain. The ends were cut back, 6 bases at V and 4 bases at J, with 16 bases in the middle. The CDR3 sequence is 15 residues long. Germline-derived CDR1 and CDR2 are LGHDT and YNNKEL (reference sequence). CDR3 in DNA: TGTGCCAGCAGTGAGGGTGGAGTGAGAGGAAACACCATATATTTT. Its protein is CASSEGGVRGNTIYF.

This chain connects TRBV7-8 to TRBJ2-3, with 8 bases identical to TRBD2. V dropped 2 bases and J dropped 3; count of bases not matched to a gene: 7. From germline, CDR1 is SGHVS and CDR2 FQNEAQ. CDR3 length: 16 amino acids. The CDR3 sequence: CASSLRWTSKTDTQYF. The CDR3 nucleotides read TGTGCCAGCAGCTTACGGTGGACTAGCAAGACAGATACGCAGTATTTT.

The chain links TRBV7-3 to TRBJ2-5; D is uncertain. V lost 5 bases to trimming and J lost 4 bases, with 11 bases between them. The CDR3 has 13 amino acids. Per the germline V gene, CDR1 is SGHTA and CDR2 is FQGTGA. The CDR3 nucleotides read TGTGCCAGCAGCCCCGGTAGTGGAGAGACCCAGTACTTC. Translating it yields CASSPGSGETQYF.

In its sample, this clone was seen once. The rearrangement joins TRBV2 to TRBJ1-4; D remains ambiguous. Germline V gene data show CDR1 as SNHLY and CDR2 as FYNNEI. The CDR3 is 13 residues long. The V end was cut by 7 bases, the J end by 5 bases, with 11 bases between. The CDR3 loop reads CASIGQANEKLFF. The CDR3 DNA follows: TGTGCCAGCATTGGTCAGGCGAATGAAAAACTGTTTTTT. The whole variable domain, remainder taken from reference TRBV2 and TRBJ1-4, is EPEVTQTPSHQVTQMGQEVILRCVPISNHLYFYWYRQILGQKVEFLVSFYNNEISEKSEIFDDQFSVERPDGSNFTLKIRSTKLEDSAMYFCASIGQANEKLFFGSGTQLSVL.

This chain uses TRBV5-1 with TRBJ2-2; 7 bases line up with TRBD1. This CDR3 region has 14 residues. Trimming removed 1 base from V and 4 bases from J; junction bases left unmatched: 1. Germline loops: CDR1 SGHRS, CDR2 YFSETQ. The DNA of the CDR3 is TGCGCCAGCAGCTTGTCAGGGGGCACCGGGGAGCTGTTTTTT. Translation: CASSLSGGTGELFF.

The chain couples TRBV14 to TRBJ2-2, with no clear D. There are 14 residues in the CDR3. CDR1 SGHDN and CDR2 FVKESK come from the germline V gene. Deletions cut 1 base from V and 7 bases from J, with 10 bases between. The CDR3 coding sequence is TGTGCCAGCAGCCAAGTTGGCCGAAGCGGGGAGCTGTTTTTT. Protein sequence: CASSQVGRSGELFF.

The gene calls are TRBV5-1 and TRBJ2-7; TRBD1 agrees at 7 bases. The CDR3 length is 14 residues. The germline V gene encodes CDR1 SGHRS and CDR2 YFSETQ. The V and J ends lost 2 bases and 3 bases, in that order; junction bases with no gene match: 5. Here the CDR3 DNA reads TGCGCCAGCAGCTTCGGGACAGTTGACTACGAGCAGTACTTC. Translation: CASSFGTVDYEQYF. The full variable domain, its missing parts supplied by reference TRBV5-1 and TRBJ2-7, is KAGVTQTPRYLIKTRGQQVTLSCSPISGHRSVSWYQQTPGQGLQFLFEYFSETQRNKGNFPGRFSGRQFSNSRSEMNVSTLELGDSALYLCASSFGTVDYEQYFGPGTRLTVT.

This chain connects TRBV7-8 to TRBJ1-2, with D perhaps TRBD1 (5 bases). Germline-derived CDR1 and CDR2 are SGHVS and FQNEAQ. This CDR3 region has 14 residues. Trimming removed 1 base at V and 8 bases at J, with 14 bases between. The CDR3 loop is CASSLGRDLVGYTF. CDR3 DNA: TGTGCCAGCAGCTTAGGGAGGGACCTGGTCGGCTACACCTTC.

The V and J genes are TRBV7-9 and TRBJ2-5; a weak D match, TRBD2 (6 bases). Germline V gives CDR1 SEHNR, CDR2 FQNEAQ (reference sequence). The length of the CDR3 is 15 residues. The germline V and J ends were trimmed by 5 bases and 5 bases, with 18 bases remaining between them. CDR3 loop: CASSTSLQGGETQYF. The CDR3 DNA reads as TGTGCCAGCAGCACCAGCTTACAAGGAGGGGAGACCCAGTACTTC. The complete variable domain, with remaining parts taken from reference TRBV7-9 and TRBJ2-5, reads DTGVSQNPRHKITKRGQNVTFRCDPISEHNRLYWYRQTLGQGPEFLTYFQNEAQLEKSRLLSDRFSAERPKGSFSTLEIQRTEQGDSAMYLCASSTSLQGGETQYFGPGTRLLVL.

The chain carries TRBV28 and TRBJ2-3; 15 bases map to TRBD2. V lost 3 bases, J lost 6 bases, and 4 bases stayed unmatched. This CDR3 is 16 amino acids long. Per the germline V gene, CDR1 is MDHEN and CDR2 is SYDVKM. CDR3 protein: CASSFGLAGGHDTQYF. CDR3 in DNA: TGTGCCAGCAGTTTCGGACTAGCGGGGGGGCACGATACGCAGTATTTT. Drawing the rest from reference TRBV28 and TRBJ2-3, the complete variable domain is DVKVTQSSRYLVKRTGEKVFLECVQDMDHENMFWYRQDPGLGLRLIYFSYDVKMKEKGDIPEGYSVSREKKERFSLILESASTNQTSMYLCASSFGLAGGHDTQYFGPGTRLTVL.

The rearrangement uses TRBV11-2 and TRBJ2-3; 7 bases map to TRBD2. V shed 3 bases and J 4 bases; nucleotides not matched to a gene: 7. Looked up from germline, CDR1 is SGHAT and CDR2 is FQNNGV. The CDR3 covers 15 residues. The CDR3, as DNA: TGTGCCAGCAGCTTGCAACTAGCGAACCCAGATACGCAGTATTTT. This translates into CASSLQLANPDTQYF.

This clone was recorded only once. The chain carries TRBV19 and TRBJ1-1; a possible D gene is TRBD1 (6 bases). V dropped 2 bases and J dropped 5 bases, with 15 bases sitting between them. Germline assignment: CDR1 LNHDA and CDR2 SQIVND (reference sequence). The CDR3 sequence is 15 residues long. The CDR3 DNA reads as TGTGCCAGTAGTATACTGGGGGGGCACAGAACTGAAGCTTTCTTT. Its protein is CASSILGGHRTEAFF.

This sequence joins TRBV3-1 (or the pseudogene TRBV3-2) and TRBJ1-4; 7 nucleotides line up with TRBD1. The germline gives CDR1 LGHDT, CDR2 YNNKEL (reference sequence). CDR3 size: 16 residues. V was pared by 4 bases and J by 7 bases, with 12 bases of the junction left unmatched. As DNA, the CDR3 is TGTGCCAGCAGCCCAAGATCTGGGCAGGGGGGTGAAAAACTGTTTTTT. Protein product: CASSPRSGQGGEKLFF.

The chain employs TRBV29-1 and TRBJ2-7; 9 nucleotides align to TRBD1. Trimming cost V 4 bases and J 7 bases; bases outside gene matches: 5. Per germline, CDR1 SQVTM and CDR2 ANQGSEA. The CDR3 contains 12 residues. The CDR3: CSVVQGAREQYF. The CDR3 DNA sequence: TGCAGCGTTGTACAGGGGGCGCGGGAGCAGTACTTC.

V gene TRBV28 combines with J gene TRBJ2-7, with 9 bases lining up with TRBD2. The CDR3 is made up of 14 amino acids. The V gene's germline CDR1 is MDHEN and CDR2 SYDVKM. The V gene end was trimmed by 6 bases and the J gene end by 2 bases; junction bases not matched to a gene: 5. The CDR3, as DNA: TGTGCCAGCAGAGAGACTAGCGGAACCTACGAGCAGTACTTC. Residues: CASRETSGTYEQYF.

This chain joins TRBV19 and TRBJ1-6; TRBD1 matches 10 bases. V lost 5 bases to trimming and J lost 10 bases; unmatched junction nucleotides: 8. Per the germline V gene, CDR1 is LNHDA and CDR2 is SQIVND (reference sequence). This CDR3 is 15 amino acids long. The CDR3 coding sequence is TGTGCCAGTAGTCTCGCGACAGGGGGCGGGTCACCCCTCCACTTT. This gives the protein CASSLATGGGSPLHF.

This chain connects TRBV7-3 to TRBJ2-7; weak D call: TRBD2 (6 bases). CDR3 length: 13 amino acids. Germline V gene lookup returns CDR1 SGHTA and CDR2 FQGTGA. V was clipped by 3 bases and J by 6 bases, with 12 bases between them. CDR3: CASSFGLGGEQYF. CDR3 in DNA: TGTGCCAGCAGCTTTGGCTTGGGGGGCGAGCAGTACTTC.

V is TRBV24-1 and J is TRBJ1-3; D unresolved. There are 13 residues in the CDR3. V lost 6 bases and J lost 4, with 9 bases in between. Germline CDR1 is KGHDR and CDR2 is SFDVKD. The CDR3 here is CATSNGIGNTIYF. DNA of the CDR3: TGTGCCACCAGTAACGGGATCGGAAACACCATATATTTT.

This clone was counted a few times. The chain has TRBV4-3 and TRBJ1-6; D call uncertain. V was pared by 0 bases and J by 8 bases, with 11 bases between. This CDR3 region has 15 residues. Germline CDR1 LGHNA, CDR2 YSLEER. In DNA form, the CDR3 reads TGCGCCAGCAGCCAAGATCATGCGCGTTATTCACCCCTCCACTTT. This sequence encodes CASSQDHARYSPLHF.

In this sample, this clone turned up once. The rearrangement links TRBV6-5 to TRBJ2-1, with 14 bases matching TRBD2. With 4 bases clipped from V and 8 bases from J, the junction kept 4 bases outside the gene matches. Germline V gives CDR1 MNHEY, CDR2 SVGAGI. CDR3 length: 15 amino acids. The CDR3 DNA sequence: TGTGCCAGCAGTTTCTCGACTAGCGGGAGGGATGAGCAGTTCTTC. The encoded protein is CASSFSTSGRDEQFF.

The chain carries TRBV4-1 and TRBJ2-7; no definite D call. Per the germline V gene, CDR1 is MGHRA and CDR2 is YSYEKL. This CDR3 region has 15 residues. Deletions cut 1 base from V and 0 bases from J, with 10 bases between. The CDR3: CASSQVNSGSYEQYF. The CDR3 coding sequence is TGCGCCAGCAGCCAAGTTAACTCAGGCTCCTACGAGCAGTACTTC.

The J gene is TRBJ2-1, the V gene TRBV24-1; D is uncertain. CDR1 is KGHDR, CDR2 SFDVKD, per germline. The V and J ends lost 4 bases and 0 bases respectively, with 12 bases between them. This CDR3 has 16 residues. DNA for the CDR3: TGTGCCACCAGTGACCAAACTTTGAGCTCCTACAATGAGCAGTTCTTC. This encodes CATSDQTLSSYNEQFF.

CDR3 DNA: TGTGCCAGCAGCAAATTTAGCCGGGACAACTCACCCCTCCACTTT. Residues: CASSKFSRDNSPLHF. V is TRBV6-5 and J is TRBJ1-6; D possibly corresponds to TRBD1 (6 bases). Germline V gene sequence: CDR1 MNHEY, CDR2 SVGAGI. This CDR3 has 15 amino acids. V shed 6 bases and J shed 10 bases, with 19 bases lying between them.

Turning to this clone: Other DNA sequences in this specimen translate into the identical CDR3. The rearrangement uses TRBV29-1 and TRBJ2-3; D possibly corresponds to TRBD2 (5 bases). CDR1 and CDR2 from the germline V gene are SQVTM and ANQGSEA. The CDR3 covers 11 residues. Trimming left V 3 bases short and J 5 bases short, with 6 bases between. As DNA, the CDR3 is TGCAGCGTTGACGGAGGAGATACGCAGTATTTT. This translates into CSVDGGDTQYF.